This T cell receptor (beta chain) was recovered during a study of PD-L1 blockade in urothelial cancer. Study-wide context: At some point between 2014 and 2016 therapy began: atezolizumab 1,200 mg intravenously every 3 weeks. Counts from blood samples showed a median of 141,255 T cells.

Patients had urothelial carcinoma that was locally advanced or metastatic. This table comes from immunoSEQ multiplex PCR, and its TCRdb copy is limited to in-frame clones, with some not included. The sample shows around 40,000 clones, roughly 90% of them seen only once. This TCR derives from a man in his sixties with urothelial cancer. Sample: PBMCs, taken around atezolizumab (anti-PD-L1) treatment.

The DNA of the CDR3 is TGCAGCGTTCGAGAGGGATTACACACCGGGGAGCTGTTTTTT. This sequence encodes CSVREGLHTGELFF. The chain uses TRBV29-1 and TRBJ2-2; possibly TRBD2 for D (5 bases). Between the trimmed V and J ends, which lost 5 bases and 3 bases, there was a span of 13 bases. The CDR3 loop spans 14 amino acids. CDR1 and CDR2 from the germline V gene are SQVTM and ANQGSEA.